This T cell receptor (beta chain) was captured by sequencing in a study of beta chain features in type 1 diabetes. Findings and caveats of the study: Among patients with Type 1 diabetes, TCRB CDR3s were moderately but significantly shorter in every one of the four CD4+ subsets. The similarity of naive, central memory and Treg TCRB repertoires appeared greater among patients than among healthy donors.

Since all of the isolated RNA was reverse transcribed, expressed TCRB transcripts were what got sequenced. TCRdb's copy holds only in-frame clones and misses some; the assay was immunoSEQ multiplex PCR. The sample has roughly 280,000 clones; 20% to 25% are singletons. V was pared by 6 bases and J by 6 bases, with 7 bases of the junction left unmatched. The CDR3 runs 15 residues. The V gene's germline CDR1 is SNHLY and CDR2 FYNNEI. Comment on this clone: Its target is not known.

Sequenced input: naive CD4+ T cells from blood. The chain uses TRBV2 and TRBJ2-3, with TRBD2 matching 12 bases. This receptor was identified in a woman under 40 with type 1 diabetes. CDR3 protein: CASSLGLAGTDTQYF. Written as DNA, the CDR3 is TGTGCCAGCAGCCTCGGACTAGCGGGAACGGATACGCAGTATTTT.